This T cell receptor beta chain was captured by sequencing in a study of T cells in Graves' hyperthyroidism and ophthalmopathy. Diagnosing involved the use of clinical symptoms, serum thyroxine and TRAb, thyroid ultrasound and orbital computed tomography. With V trimmed by 4 bases and J by 3 bases, 6 bases remained unmatched. The germline V gene has CDR1 SGHNT and CDR2 YYREEE (reference sequence). The CDR3 is 16 residues long. TCR beta CDR3 regions were amplified from RNA. The HTBI primer set served for first-round RT-PCR of the TCR CDR3. One entry per CDR3 protein, called by TCRdb with MiXCR from the multiplex PCR reads. The table has about 400,000 distinct CDR3 sequences, about 15% seen once; the top ten hold about 33%.

Specimen: blood. The chain is built from TRBV5-4 and TRBJ2-7, with TRBD2 matching 14 bases. This receptor was obtained from a woman aged 25 to 45 with Graves' hyperthyroidism. The CDR3 protein is CASSRSGLAGGYEQYF. For the CDR3, the DNA is TGTGCCAGCAGCCGAAGTGGACTAGCGGGAGGCTACGAGCAGTACTTC.